Each of the 27 T cell receptor beta chains below was sequenced from the same sample in a study of blood T cell repertoires in COVID-19. Produced via immunoSEQ multiplex PCR; TCRdb's table is partial and in-frame only. The sample consists of some 400,000 clones, around 87% of them appearing once. The material sequenced was peripheral blood. The receptors shown here come from a man aged 18 to 29 with active or convalescent COVID-19.

CDR3 coding DNA: TGTGCCAGCAGCGTAATAAGCACAGATACGCAGTATTTT. Residues: CASSVISTDTQYF. This rearrangement joins TRBV9 to TRBJ2-3; D unresolved. Germline V CDR1 and CDR2: SGDLS, YYNGEE. The ends were cut back, 1 base at V and 0 bases at J, with 3 bases in the middle. The CDR3 has 13 residues.

The chain carries TRBV5-5 and TRBJ1-2; no clear D gene. CDR1 and CDR2 from the germline V gene are SGHKS and YYEKEE (reference sequence). The CDR3 covers 15 residues. The V and J ends lost 3 bases and 0 bases respectively, with 12 bases between them. In nucleotides, the CDR3 is TGTGCCAGCAGCTCCCCCAGCGGTGCTAACTATGGCTACACCTTC. Translating gives CASSSPSGANYGYTF. Looking up the rest from reference TRBV5-5 and TRBJ1-2 gives the full variable domain: DAGVTQSPTHLIKTRGQQVTLRCSPISGHKSVSWYQQVLGQGPQFIFQYYEKEERGRGNFPDRFSARQFPNYSSELNVNALLLGDSALYLCASSSPSGANYGYTFGSGTRLTVV.

This sequence joins TRBV6-1 and TRBJ1-6; 7 bases align to TRBD1. V was clipped by 3 bases and J by 14 bases; unmatched bases: 10. The germline gives CDR1 MNHNS, CDR2 SASEGT. CDR3 length equals 14 residues. CDR3 sequence: CASSDDRALMALHF. As DNA, the CDR3 is TGTGCCAGCAGTGACGACAGGGCCCTCATGGCCCTCCACTTT.

The gene calls are TRBV2 and TRBJ2-3; 9 bases agree with TRBD2. Looked up from germline, CDR1 is SNHLY and CDR2 is FYNNEI. The CDR3 is 15 residues long. V lost 1 base, J lost 6 bases, and 5 bases stayed unmatched. DNA for the CDR3: TGTGCCAGCAGTGAAGGGCTAGCGGGGACCGATACGCAGTATTTT. The encoded protein is CASSEGLAGTDTQYF.

The V and J genes are TRBV3-1 (or the pseudogene TRBV3-2) and TRBJ1-6; 7 bases align to TRBD1. CDR3 length: 16 amino acids. Germline-derived CDR1 and CDR2 are LGHDT and YNNKEL (reference sequence). V shed 3 bases, J shed 6 bases, and the junction held 8 bases outside the gene matches. This CDR3 is CASSQLRDRSNSPLHF. The CDR3 DNA follows: TGTGCCAGCAGCCAGCTCCGGGACAGATCTAATTCACCCCTCCACTTT.

The rearrangement links TRBV28 to TRBJ1-5; D is unresolved. The length of the CDR3 is 9 residues. Trimming pared 8 bases from V and 9 bases from J, leaving 5 bases between. Germline V gene lookup returns CDR1 MDHEN and CDR2 SYDVKM. The CDR3 coding sequence is TGTGCCAGCGGCTGGCCCCAGCATTTT. It specifies CASGWPQHF.

This clone is a singleton in its sample. This sequence joins TRBV2 and TRBJ1-5; D is unclear. Germline V lookup: CDR1 SNHLY, CDR2 FYNNEI. The CDR3 is 14 amino acids. Trimming took off 4 bases at V and 3 bases at J, with 10 bases between the two ends. As DNA, the CDR3 is TGTGCCAGCAGTGTTGGGAGAAACAATCAGCCCCAGCATTTT. The encoded protein is CASSVGRNNQPQHF.

This chain uses TRBV5-1 with TRBJ1-1, with D maybe TRBD1 (6 bases). Germline values: CDR1 SGHRS, CDR2 YFSETQ. The V end was cut by 0 bases, the J end by 5 bases, with 14 bases between. This CDR3 spans 15 amino acids. Written as DNA, the CDR3 is TGCGCCAGCAGCTTGGAGGGCCCCAGGGGAACTGAAGCTTTCTTT. Its translation: CASSLEGPRGTEAFF.

The chain links TRBV18 to TRBJ1-1; the D is unclear. The CDR3 extends over 12 amino acids. Germline V gene lookup returns CDR1 KGHSH and CDR2 LQKENI. The V end lost 3 bases, the J end lost 1 base, and 3 bases lay between the germline ends. In nucleotides, the CDR3 is TGTGCCAGCTCACCGAGGAACACTGAAGCTTTCTTT. Protein sequence: CASSPRNTEAFF.

This sequence joins TRBV14 and TRBJ1-2, with unresolved D. Per the germline V gene, CDR1 is SGHDN and CDR2 is FVKESK. The V and J ends lost 0 bases and 4 bases respectively, with 12 bases between them. CDR3 length: 15 residues. This chain's CDR3 is CASSQDRGKLYGYTF. The CDR3 coding sequence is TGTGCCAGCAGCCAAGATCGCGGCAAACTCTATGGCTACACCTTC.

In its sample, this clone was seen once. V usage is TRBV5-6 and J usage is TRBJ2-1, with no clear D. Between the trimmed V and J ends, which lost 7 bases and 5 bases, there was a span of 19 bases. This CDR3 region has 15 residues. Germline assignment: CDR1 SGHDT and CDR2 YYEEEE. The CDR3 sequence: CASHWANSPNNEQFF. The CDR3 region has the DNA TGTGCCAGCCATTGGGCTAACTCACCGAACAATGAGCAGTTCTTC.

V and J are TRBV6-2 or TRBV6-3 and TRBJ2-5, with 8 bases matching TRBD2. The trim removed 4 bases at V and 5 bases at J, leaving 15 bases unmatched. Germline CDR1 reads MNHEY; CDR2 reads SVGEGT. This CDR3 is 17 amino acids long. CDR3 DNA: TGTGCCAGCAGTTCCGTTCTAGCGGGCATAGGTGTGGAGACCCAGTACTTC. The encoded protein is CASSSVLAGIGVETQYF.

V gene TRBV7-8 combines with J gene TRBJ1-2; D perhaps matches TRBD1 (5 bases). CDR1 is SGHVS and CDR2 is FQNEAQ in the germline V gene. The V end lost 7 bases, the J end lost 5 bases, and 14 bases lay between the germline ends. The CDR3 runs 13 residues. CDR3 region: CASTSGAEYGYTF. CDR3 nucleotides: TGTGCCAGCACCTCTGGGGCCGAGTATGGCTACACCTTC.

The chain is built from TRBV2 and TRBJ2-5; 9 nucleotides match TRBD1. This CDR3 is built from 14 residues. Germline lookup yields CDR1 SNHLY and CDR2 FYNNEI. V dropped 8 bases and J dropped 3; count of bases not matched to a gene: 7. DNA for the CDR3: TGTGCCAGCGCCGGATGGACAGGGGAAGAGACCCAGTACTTC. It is translated as CASAGWTGEETQYF.

This rearrangement joins TRBV7-2 to TRBJ2-7; TRBD1 matches at 7 bases. The CDR3 is made up of 14 amino acids. Trimming at V came to 5 bases and at J to 0 bases, leaving 4 bases not matched to a gene. Germline V gene lookup returns CDR1 SGHTA and CDR2 FQGNSA. The CDR3 is CASSARTGSYEQYF. CDR3 DNA: TGTGCCAGCAGCGCTCGGACAGGCTCCTACGAGCAGTACTTC.

The chain combines TRBV6-5 with TRBJ2-2, with 7 bases fitting TRBD2. Germline V CDR1 and CDR2: MNHEY, SVGAGI. The CDR3 is 15 amino acids. Losses at the gene ends were 2 bases for V and 4 bases for J; bases not matched to a gene: 4. The CDR3 region is CASSYRGGSTGELFF. CDR3 in DNA: TGTGCCAGCAGTTACCGCGGGGGAAGCACCGGGGAGCTGTTTTTT.

The sample holds a few counts of this clone. This sequence joins TRBV9 and TRBJ2-1, with TRBD2 matching over 15 bases. The CDR3 loop spans 15 amino acids. Germline CDR1 reads SGDLS; CDR2 reads YYNGEE. Unmatched junction bases numbered 10, after V lost 4 bases and J lost 14 bases. The CDR3 sequence: CASSPRTSGGVPKFF. CDR3 bases: TGTGCCAGCAGCCCAAGGACTAGCGGGGGGGTTCCCAAGTTCTTC.

This clone was recorded only once. The chain recombines TRBV24-1 with TRBJ2-3; 11 bases fit TRBD1. Trimming cost V 7 bases and J 5 bases; bases outside gene matches: 7. This CDR3 contains 15 residues. CDR1 is KGHDR, CDR2 SFDVKD, per germline. CDR3 nucleotide sequence: TGTGCCACCAGCCCGGACAGGGGGCGGGGAGATACGCAGTATTTT. Translation gives CATSPDRGRGDTQYF.

The gene calls are TRBV19 and TRBJ2-7; TRBD1 matches at 7 bases. CDR3 size: 15 residues. The V segment lost 5 bases and the J segment 0 bases; nucleotides outside the gene matches: 7. Germline CDR1 is LNHDA and CDR2 is SQIVND (reference sequence). The CDR3 nucleotides read TGTGCCAGTAGTTCAGACAGGGCGTCCTCCTACGAGCAGTACTTC. This codes for CASSSDRASSYEQYF. Filled out from reference TRBV19 and TRBJ2-7, the complete variable domain reads DGGITQSPKYLFRKEGQNVTLSCEQNLNHDAMYWYRQDPGQGLRLIYYSQIVNDFQKGDIAEGYSVSREKKESFPLTVTSAQKNPTAFYLCASSSDRASSYEQYFGPGTRLTVT.

The rearrangement uses TRBV6-5 and TRBJ2-7; D unclear. CDR3 length: 12 residues. Trimming pared 8 bases from V and 6 bases from J, leaving 14 bases between. Germline assignment: CDR1 MNHEY and CDR2 SVGAGI. In nucleotides, the CDR3 is TGTGCCAGCGCCAGGTTATTTTCCGAGCAGTACTTC. Translation gives CASARLFSEQYF.

This clone was found a few times. The V gene is TRBV12-3 or TRBV12-4, the J gene TRBJ2-1; 7 bases fit TRBD2. This CDR3 has 13 amino acids. V gave up 7 bases and J gave up 4 bases; unmatched junction bases: 4. This CDR3 is CASIPSGYNEQFF. CDR3 sequence (DNA): TGTGCCAGCATTCCTAGCGGTTACAATGAGCAGTTCTTC.

The rearrangement links TRBV7-2 to TRBJ2-2; 7 bases are shared with TRBD2. Per the germline V gene, CDR1 is SGHTA and CDR2 is FQGNSA. The CDR3 has 15 residues. Trimming cost V 7 bases and J 6 bases; bases outside gene matches: 11. Written as DNA, the CDR3 is TGTGCCAGCAACCCGCGGGGGTTGGTGGCCGGGGAGCTGTTTTTT. This translates into CASNPRGLVAGELFF.

The rearrangement uses TRBV6-5 and TRBJ1-2; TRBD1 matches at 9 bases. The CDR3 sequence is 13 residues long. With 6 bases clipped from V and 8 bases from J, the junction kept 7 bases outside the gene matches. Germline V gene sequence: CDR1 MNHEY, CDR2 SVGAGI. DNA of the CDR3: TGTGCCAGCAGCCAACGACAGGGGGACGGCTACACCTTC. Its protein is CASSQRQGDGYTF.

CDR3 sequence (DNA): TGTGCCAGCAGCTCGACAGGGGGGTATCAGCCCCAGCATTTT. This gives the protein CASSSTGGYQPQHF. V usage is TRBV5-8 and J usage is TRBJ1-5; 9 bases fit TRBD1. In germline, CDR1 is SGHTS, CDR2 YDEGEE. The CDR3 loop spans 14 amino acids. Losses at the gene ends were 3 bases for V and 5 bases for J; bases not matched to a gene: 3.

This chain links TRBV18 with TRBJ2-7; TRBD2 matches at 10 bases. CDR1 and CDR2 from the germline V gene are KGHSH and LQKENI. After removal of 8 bases from V and 3 bases from J, the junction contained 7 bases not matched to a gene. There are 14 residues in the CDR3. The CDR3 nucleotides read TGTGCCAGCCAGCGGGGGGGCAATTTCTACGAGCAGTACTTC. It specifies CASQRGGNFYEQYF.

V gene TRBV6-5 combines with J gene TRBJ1-5; 10 nucleotides match TRBD1. The CDR3 length is 15 residues. Germline V gene sequence: CDR1 MNHEY, CDR2 SVGAGI. With V trimmed by 2 bases and J by 7 bases, 5 bases remained unmatched. Written as DNA, the CDR3 is TGTGCCAGCAGTTACAGGGACAGGGGAGGGCAGCCCCAGCATTTT. Amino acid sequence: CASSYRDRGGQPQHF.

J is TRBJ1-2 and V is TRBV7-9, with TRBD1 matching over 8 bases. The CDR3 runs to 13 residues. The germline CDR1 and CDR2 sequences are SEHNR and FQNEAQ (reference sequence). J was trimmed by 8 bases and V by 5 bases; bases with no gene match: 7. CDR3 in DNA: TGTGCCAGCAGCCGACCGGGACAGGCGGGCTACACCTTC. This sequence encodes CASSRPGQAGYTF.